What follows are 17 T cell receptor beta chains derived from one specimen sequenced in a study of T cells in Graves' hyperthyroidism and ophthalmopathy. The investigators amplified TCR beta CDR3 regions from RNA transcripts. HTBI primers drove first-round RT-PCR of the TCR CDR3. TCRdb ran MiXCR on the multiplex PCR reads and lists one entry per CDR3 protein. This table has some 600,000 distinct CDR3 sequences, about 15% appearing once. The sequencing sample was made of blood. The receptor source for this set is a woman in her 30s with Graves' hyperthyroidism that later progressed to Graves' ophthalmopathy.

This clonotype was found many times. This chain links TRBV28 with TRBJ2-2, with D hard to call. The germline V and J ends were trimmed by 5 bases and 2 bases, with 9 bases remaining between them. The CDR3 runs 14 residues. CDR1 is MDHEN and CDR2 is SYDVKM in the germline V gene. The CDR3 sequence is CASSPSFNTGELFF. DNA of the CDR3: TGTGCCAGCAGTCCGAGCTTTAACACCGGGGAGCTGTTTTTT.

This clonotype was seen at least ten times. CDR3 nucleotide sequence: TGTGCCAGCAGTTCTCTGCTGGAAGGCCGCGAGCAGTACTTC. It codes for CASSSLLEGREQYF. This chain uses TRBV28 with TRBJ2-7, with D uncertain. Germline CDR1 is MDHEN and CDR2 is SYDVKM. The germline V and J ends were trimmed by 4 bases and 6 bases, with 16 bases remaining between them. The CDR3 spans 14 residues.

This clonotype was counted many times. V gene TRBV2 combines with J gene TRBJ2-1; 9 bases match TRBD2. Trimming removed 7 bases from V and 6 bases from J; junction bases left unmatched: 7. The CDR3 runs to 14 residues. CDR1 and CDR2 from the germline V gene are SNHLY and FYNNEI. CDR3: CASKTSGRLNEQFF. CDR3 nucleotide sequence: TGTGCCAGCAAAACTAGCGGGCGACTCAATGAGCAGTTCTTC.

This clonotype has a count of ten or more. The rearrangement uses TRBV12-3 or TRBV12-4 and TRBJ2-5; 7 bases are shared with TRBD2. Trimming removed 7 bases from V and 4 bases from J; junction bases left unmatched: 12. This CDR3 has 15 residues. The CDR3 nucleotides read TGTGCCAGCACCCTAGCGGCCATTGAGGGAGAGACCCAGTACTTC. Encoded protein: CASTLAAIEGETQYF.

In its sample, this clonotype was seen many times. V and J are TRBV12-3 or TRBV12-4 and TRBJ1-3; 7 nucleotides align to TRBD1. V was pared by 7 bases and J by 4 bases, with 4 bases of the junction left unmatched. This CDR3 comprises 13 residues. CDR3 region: CASTETGGNTIYF. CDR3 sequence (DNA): TGTGCCAGCACCGAGACAGGGGGAAACACCATATATTTT.

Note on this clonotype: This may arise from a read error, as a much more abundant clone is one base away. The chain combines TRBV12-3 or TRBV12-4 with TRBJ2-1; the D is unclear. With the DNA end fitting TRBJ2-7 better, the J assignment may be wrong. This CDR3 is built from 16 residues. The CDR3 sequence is CASSATRLLAYNEQYF. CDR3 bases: TGTGCCAGCAGCGCCACTCGTCTGTTGGCTTACAATGAGCAGTACTTC.

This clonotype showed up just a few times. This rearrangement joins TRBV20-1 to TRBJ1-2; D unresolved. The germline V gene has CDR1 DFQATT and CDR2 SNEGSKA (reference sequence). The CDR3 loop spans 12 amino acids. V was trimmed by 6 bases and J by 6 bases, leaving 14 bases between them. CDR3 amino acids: CSAVVWENGYTF. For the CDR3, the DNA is TGCAGTGCCGTCGTATGGGAAAATGGCTACACCTTC.

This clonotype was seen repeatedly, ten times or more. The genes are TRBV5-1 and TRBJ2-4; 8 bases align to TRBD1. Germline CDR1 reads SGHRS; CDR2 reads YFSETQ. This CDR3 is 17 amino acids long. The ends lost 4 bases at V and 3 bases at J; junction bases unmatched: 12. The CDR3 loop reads CASSPRTGNTVKNIQYF. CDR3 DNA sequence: TGCGCCAGCAGCCCTCGGACAGGGAACACGGTCAAAAACATTCAGTACTTC.

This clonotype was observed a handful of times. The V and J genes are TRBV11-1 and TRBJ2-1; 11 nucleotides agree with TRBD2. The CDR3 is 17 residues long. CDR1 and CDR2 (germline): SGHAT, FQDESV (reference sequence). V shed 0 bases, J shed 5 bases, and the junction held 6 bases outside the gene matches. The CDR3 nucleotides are TGTGCCAGCAGCTTAGCGCCGGGACTAGCGGTGCACAATGAGCAGTTCTTC. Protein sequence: CASSLAPGLAVHNEQFF.

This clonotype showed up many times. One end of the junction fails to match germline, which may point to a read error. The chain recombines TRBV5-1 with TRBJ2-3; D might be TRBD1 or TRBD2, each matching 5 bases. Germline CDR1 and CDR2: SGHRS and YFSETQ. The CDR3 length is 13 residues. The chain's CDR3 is CASSRDSTDTQYF. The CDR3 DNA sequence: TGTGCCAGCAGCCGGGACAGCACAGATACGCAGTATTTT.

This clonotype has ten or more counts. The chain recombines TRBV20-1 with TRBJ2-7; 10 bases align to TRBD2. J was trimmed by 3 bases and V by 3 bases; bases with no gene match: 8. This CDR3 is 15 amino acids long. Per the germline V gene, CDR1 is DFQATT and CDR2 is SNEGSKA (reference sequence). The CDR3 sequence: CSASDGLAAYYEQYF. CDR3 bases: TGCAGTGCTAGTGATGGACTAGCGGCCTACTACGAGCAGTACTTC.

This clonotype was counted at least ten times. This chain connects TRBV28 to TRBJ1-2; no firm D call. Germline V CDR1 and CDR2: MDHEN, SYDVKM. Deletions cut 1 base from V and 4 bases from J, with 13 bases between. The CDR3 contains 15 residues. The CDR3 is CASSLSSSTAYGYTF. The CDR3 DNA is TGTGCCAGCAGTTTATCGTCCTCCACCGCCTATGGCTACACCTTC.

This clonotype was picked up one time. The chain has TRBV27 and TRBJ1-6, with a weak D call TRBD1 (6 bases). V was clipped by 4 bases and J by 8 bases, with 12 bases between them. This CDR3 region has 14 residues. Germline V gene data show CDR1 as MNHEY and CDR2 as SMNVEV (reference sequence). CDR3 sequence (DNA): TGTGCCAGCAGTTCCTTGGACAGTTATTCACCCCTCCACTTT. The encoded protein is CASSSLDSYSPLHF.

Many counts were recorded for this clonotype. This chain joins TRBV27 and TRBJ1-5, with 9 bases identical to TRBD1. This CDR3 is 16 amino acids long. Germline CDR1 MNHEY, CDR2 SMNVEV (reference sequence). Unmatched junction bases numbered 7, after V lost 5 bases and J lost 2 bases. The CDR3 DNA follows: TGTGCCAGCAGTCCTTGGACAGGGGACGGCAATCAGCCCCAGCATTTT. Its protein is CASSPWTGDGNQPQHF.

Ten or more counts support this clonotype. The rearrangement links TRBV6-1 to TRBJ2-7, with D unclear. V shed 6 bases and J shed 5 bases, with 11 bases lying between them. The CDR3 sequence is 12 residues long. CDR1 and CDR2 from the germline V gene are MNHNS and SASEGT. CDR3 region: CASSKPGNEQYF. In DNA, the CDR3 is TGTGCCAGCAGCAAACCTGGTAACGAGCAGTACTTC.

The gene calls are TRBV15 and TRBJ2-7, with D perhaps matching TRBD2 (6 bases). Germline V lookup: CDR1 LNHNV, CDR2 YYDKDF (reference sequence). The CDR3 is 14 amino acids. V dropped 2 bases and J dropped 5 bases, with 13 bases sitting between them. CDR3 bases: TGTGCCACCAGCAGATTCACCCCGGGAGACGAGCAGTACTTC. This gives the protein CATSRFTPGDEQYF. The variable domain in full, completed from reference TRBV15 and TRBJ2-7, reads DAMVIQNPRYQVTQFGKPVTLSCSQTLNHNVMYWYQQKSSQAPKLLFHYYDKDFNNEADTPDNFQSRRPNTSFCFLDIRSPGLGDTAMYLCATSRFTPGDEQYFGPGTRLTVT.

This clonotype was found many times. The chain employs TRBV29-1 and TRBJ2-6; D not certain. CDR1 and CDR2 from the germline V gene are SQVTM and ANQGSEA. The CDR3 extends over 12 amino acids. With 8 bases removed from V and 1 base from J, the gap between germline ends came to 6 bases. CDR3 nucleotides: TGCAGCTCTAGATCTGGGGCCAACGTCCTGACTTTC. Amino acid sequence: CSSRSGANVLTF.